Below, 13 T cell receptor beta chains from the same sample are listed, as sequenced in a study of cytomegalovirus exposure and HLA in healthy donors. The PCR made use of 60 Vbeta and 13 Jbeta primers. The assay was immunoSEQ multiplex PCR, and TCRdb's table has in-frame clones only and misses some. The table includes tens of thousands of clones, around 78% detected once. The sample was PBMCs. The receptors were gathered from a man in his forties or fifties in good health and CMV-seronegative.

As DNA, the CDR3 is TGTGCCAGCAAGGGTCAGGGCCTAATGAACACTGAAGCTTTCTTT. Its translation: CASKGQGLMNTEAFF. The rearrangement uses TRBV6-6 and TRBJ1-1; the D gene is possibly TRBD1 (5 bases). In germline, CDR1 is MNHNY, CDR2 SVGAGI (reference sequence). The CDR3 is 15 amino acids. V lost 7 bases to trimming and J lost 0 bases, with 15 bases between them.

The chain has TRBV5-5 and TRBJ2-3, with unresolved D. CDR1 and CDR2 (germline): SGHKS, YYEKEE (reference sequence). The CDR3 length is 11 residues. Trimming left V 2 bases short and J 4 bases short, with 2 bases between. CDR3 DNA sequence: TGTGCCAGCAGCTTCGCAGATACGCAGTATTTT. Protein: CASSFADTQYF. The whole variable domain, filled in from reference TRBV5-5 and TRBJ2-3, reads DAGVTQSPTHLIKTRGQQVTLRCSPISGHKSVSWYQQVLGQGPQFIFQYYEKEERGRGNFPDRFSARQFPNYSSELNVNALLLGDSALYLCASSFADTQYFGPGTRLTVL.

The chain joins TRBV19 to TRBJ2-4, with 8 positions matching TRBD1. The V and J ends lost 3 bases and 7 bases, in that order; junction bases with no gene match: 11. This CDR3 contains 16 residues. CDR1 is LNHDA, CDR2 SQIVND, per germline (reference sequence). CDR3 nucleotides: TGTGCCAGTAGTATGCAGCAGGGACAGGTGGGGAACATTCAGTACTTC. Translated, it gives CASSMQQGQVGNIQYF.

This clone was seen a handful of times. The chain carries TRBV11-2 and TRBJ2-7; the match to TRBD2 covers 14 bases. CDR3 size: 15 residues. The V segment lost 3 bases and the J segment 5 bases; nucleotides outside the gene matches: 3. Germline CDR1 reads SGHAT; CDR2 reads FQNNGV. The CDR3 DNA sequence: TGTGCCAGCAGCTTGACTAGCGGGAGGGCCCACGAGCAGTACTTC. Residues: CASSLTSGRAHEQYF.

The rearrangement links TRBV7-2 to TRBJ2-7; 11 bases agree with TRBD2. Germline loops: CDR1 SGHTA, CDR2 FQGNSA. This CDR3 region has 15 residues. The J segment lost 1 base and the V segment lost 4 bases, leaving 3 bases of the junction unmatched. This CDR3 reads CASSSSGRWSYEQYF. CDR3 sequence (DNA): TGTGCCAGCAGCTCTAGCGGGAGGTGGTCCTACGAGCAGTACTTC.

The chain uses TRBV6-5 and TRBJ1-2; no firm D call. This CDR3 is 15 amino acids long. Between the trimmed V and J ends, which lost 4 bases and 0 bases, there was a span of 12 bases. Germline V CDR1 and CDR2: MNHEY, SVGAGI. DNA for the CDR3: TGTGCCAGCAGTTTCCGACAATCAGCTAACTATGGCTACACCTTC. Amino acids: CASSFRQSANYGYTF.

For the CDR3, the DNA is TGTGCCAGCAGCCATGGACAGTCCTCCTACGAGCAGTACTTC. Translation gives CASSHGQSSYEQYF. The chain links TRBV9 to TRBJ2-7, with D perhaps TRBD1 (6 bases). Trimming removed 4 bases from V and 0 bases from J, with 11 bases in between. From germline, CDR1 is SGDLS and CDR2 YYNGEE. The CDR3 loop spans 14 amino acids.

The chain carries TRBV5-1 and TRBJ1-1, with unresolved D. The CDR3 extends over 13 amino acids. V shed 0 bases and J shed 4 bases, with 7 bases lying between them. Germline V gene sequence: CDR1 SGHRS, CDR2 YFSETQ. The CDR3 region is CASSLEGVTEAFF. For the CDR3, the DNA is TGCGCCAGCAGCTTGGAAGGAGTCACTGAAGCTTTCTTT.

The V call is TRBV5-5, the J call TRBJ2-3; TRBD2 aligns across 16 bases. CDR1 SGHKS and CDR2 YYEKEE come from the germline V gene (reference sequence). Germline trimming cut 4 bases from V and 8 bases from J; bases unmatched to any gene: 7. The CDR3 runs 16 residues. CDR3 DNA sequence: TGTGCCAGCAGCCAGGGACTAGCGGGAGGGCCCTCTACGCAGTATTTT. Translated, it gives CASSQGLAGGPSTQYF. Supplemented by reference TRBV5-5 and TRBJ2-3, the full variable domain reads DAGVTQSPTHLIKTRGQQVTLRCSPISGHKSVSWYQQVLGQGPQFIFQYYEKEERGRGNFPDRFSARQFPNYSSELNVNALLLGDSALYLCASSQGLAGGPSTQYFGPGTRLTVL.

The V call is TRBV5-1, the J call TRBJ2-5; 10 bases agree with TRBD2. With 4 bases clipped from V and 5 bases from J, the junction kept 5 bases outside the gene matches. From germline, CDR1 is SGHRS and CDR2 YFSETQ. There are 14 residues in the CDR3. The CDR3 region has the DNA TGCGCCAGCAGCCGGGGACTAGCGCGTGAGACCCAGTACTTC. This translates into CASSRGLARETQYF. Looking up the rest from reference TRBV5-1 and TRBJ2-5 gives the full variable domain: KAGVTQTPRYLIKTRGQQVTLSCSPISGHRSVSWYQQTPGQGLQFLFEYFSETQRNKGNFPGRFSGRQFSNSRSEMNVSTLELGDSALYLCASSRGLARETQYFGPGTRLLVL.

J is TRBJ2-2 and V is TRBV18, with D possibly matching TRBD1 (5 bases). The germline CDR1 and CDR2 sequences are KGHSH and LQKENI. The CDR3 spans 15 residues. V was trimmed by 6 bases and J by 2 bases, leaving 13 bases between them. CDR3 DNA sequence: TGTGCCAGCTCCCTGGACACCGTTAACACCGGGGAGCTGTTTTTT. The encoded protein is CASSLDTVNTGELFF.

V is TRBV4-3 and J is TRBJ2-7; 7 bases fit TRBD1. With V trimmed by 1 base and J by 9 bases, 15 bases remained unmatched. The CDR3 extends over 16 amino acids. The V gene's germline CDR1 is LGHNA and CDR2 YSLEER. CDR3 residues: CASSQALDRVIVGQYF. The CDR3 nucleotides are TGCGCCAGCAGCCAAGCTTTAGACAGGGTTATAGTAGGGCAGTACTTC.

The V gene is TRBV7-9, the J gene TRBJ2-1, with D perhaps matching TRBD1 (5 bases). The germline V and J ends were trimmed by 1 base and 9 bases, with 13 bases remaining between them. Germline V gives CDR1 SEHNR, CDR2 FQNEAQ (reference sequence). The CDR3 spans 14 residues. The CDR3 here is CASSLGNQQGEQFF. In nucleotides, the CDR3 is TGTGCCAGCAGCTTAGGGAACCAGCAGGGTGAGCAGTTCTTC.